These 16 T cell receptor beta chains came from one sample sequenced in a study of blood T cells in healthy people across ages (dated by TCRdb to the mid-2010s). Library generation was performed with 5' RACE. The data were produced on an Illumina HiSeq 2500. A second PCR of about 6 to 11 cycles was performed with a sample-barcoded 5' primer and a J-beta primer mix. TCRdb reprocessing: public reads trimmed at Q25 with fastp, clones called with MiXCR, in-frame beta chains kept. Records with the same CDR3 protein are collapsed into one entry carrying the most frequent genes and DNA. The sample table contains 1.2 million to 1.5 million distinct CDR3 sequences; only one count was recorded for 59% of them. The ten largest clones take up roughly 7% of the sample. The sequencing sample was made of blood. These receptors all stem from a man younger than 35 in good health.

This clonotype appeared a few times. V and J are TRBV29-1 and TRBJ1-2; D possibly corresponds to TRBD1 (5 bases). The V end was cut by 7 bases, the J end by 7 bases, with 16 bases between. The CDR3 extends over 12 amino acids. CDR1 and CDR2 from the germline V gene are SQVTM and ANQGSEA. CDR3 in amino acids: CSAAMTVGGYTF. CDR3 DNA: TGCAGCGCTGCGATGACAGTTGGTGGCTACACCTTC.

The V gene is TRBV14, the J gene TRBJ2-1; the D is unclear. This CDR3 contains 13 residues. V lost 3 bases, J lost 5 bases, and 8 bases lay in between. Germline V CDR1 and CDR2: SGHDN, FVKESK. The CDR3 loop reads CASSHIIHNEQFF. The CDR3, as DNA: TGTGCCAGCAGCCATATTATTCACAATGAGCAGTTCTTC.

The chain combines TRBV4-1 with TRBJ2-5; 8 bases line up with TRBD2. Germline V gives CDR1 MGHRA, CDR2 YSYEKL. This CDR3 is 16 amino acids long. The ends lost 4 bases at V and 0 bases at J; junction bases unmatched: 7. CDR3 region: CASSPGASGYQETQYF. The DNA of the CDR3 is TGCGCCAGCAGCCCAGGAGCTAGCGGGTACCAAGAGACCCAGTACTTC.

This clonotype was seen once. This rearrangement joins TRBV11-2 to TRBJ2-1, with TRBD1 matching 8 bases. The CDR3 has 16 residues. Unmatched junction bases numbered 4, after V lost 1 base and J lost 2 bases. Germline V gives CDR1 SGHAT, CDR2 FQNNGV. CDR3 nucleotide sequence: TGTGCCAGCAGCTTAGCCGGACAGGGTCCCTACAATGAGCAGTTCTTC. Its protein product is CASSLAGQGPYNEQFF. The variable domain in full, with the rest retrieved from reference TRBV11-2 and TRBJ2-1, is EAGVAQSPRYKIIEKRQSVAFWCNPISGHATLYWYQQILGQGPKLLIQFQNNGVVDDSQLPKDRFSAERLKGVDSTLKIQPAKLEDSAVYLCASSLAGQGPYNEQFFGPGTRLTVL.

This rearrangement joins TRBV10-3 to TRBJ1-2, with a possible D match to TRBD1 (5 bases). Germline V gene lookup returns CDR1 ENHRY and CDR2 SYGVKD. The CDR3 has 15 residues. V was trimmed by 5 bases and J by 4 bases, leaving 17 bases between them. DNA for the CDR3: TGTGCCATCAGTACCCCTACGGGACTCCTCTATGGCTACACCTTC. It is translated as CAISTPTGLLYGYTF.

The chain couples TRBV20-1 to TRBJ1-6, with 9 bases fitting TRBD1. The CDR3 has 15 residues. V lost 2 bases to trimming and J lost 7 bases; unmatched junction nucleotides: 6. From germline, CDR1 is DFQATT and CDR2 SNEGSKA (reference sequence). The CDR3 region has the DNA TGCAGTGCTAGATCTGACAGGGGGTACAATTCACCCCTCCACTTT. Translating it yields CSARSDRGYNSPLHF.

V gene TRBV5-1 combines with J gene TRBJ2-1; D may be TRBD1 (5 bases). Germline V gene lookup returns CDR1 SGHRS and CDR2 YFSETQ. The CDR3 is made up of 13 amino acids. The germline V and J ends were trimmed by 3 bases and 8 bases, with 12 bases remaining between them. Here the CDR3 reads CASSWVQGHEQFF. The CDR3 region has the DNA TGCGCCAGCAGCTGGGTTCAGGGCCATGAGCAGTTCTTC. Together with reference TRBV5-1 and TRBJ2-1, the CDR3 gives the full variable domain: KAGVTQTPRYLIKTRGQQVTLSCSPISGHRSVSWYQQTPGQGLQFLFEYFSETQRNKGNFPGRFSGRQFSNSRSEMNVSTLELGDSALYLCASSWVQGHEQFFGPGTRLTVL.

The V gene is TRBV6-6, the J gene TRBJ2-1; possible D gene TRBD2, 5 bases. Germline CDR1 MNHNY, CDR2 SVGAGI (reference sequence). V was trimmed by 2 bases and J by 4 bases, leaving 15 bases between them. The CDR3 has 16 residues. The CDR3 protein is CASSYTGSGSYNEQFF. CDR3 DNA: TGTGCCAGCAGTTACACCGGCTCGGGATCGTACAATGAGCAGTTCTTC.

J is TRBJ2-7 and V is TRBV27; TRBD1 agrees at 7 bases. Germline V gives CDR1 MNHEY, CDR2 SMNVEV (reference sequence). With 7 bases clipped from V and 2 bases from J, the junction kept 14 bases outside the gene matches. There are 16 residues in the CDR3. CDR3 residues: CASTIPRDRCAYEQYF. In DNA form, the CDR3 reads TGTGCCAGCACCATCCCCCGGGACAGATGTGCCTACGAGCAGTACTTC.

The rearrangement joins TRBV27 to TRBJ2-7; TRBD1 might be the D (6 bases). The CDR3 consists of 15 residues. The V gene lost 6 bases and the J gene lost 0 bases, with 15 bases spanning the gap. Germline V gene lookup returns CDR1 MNHEY and CDR2 SMNVEV (reference sequence). The CDR3 DNA sequence: TGTGCCAGCAGCTTTGGGGGCGGACCCTCCTACGAGCAGTACTTC. This sequence encodes CASSFGGGPSYEQYF.

This sequence joins TRBV6-5 and TRBJ1-3, with 9 bases fitting TRBD1. After removal of 7 bases from V and 7 bases from J, the junction contained 11 bases not matched to a gene. The germline gives CDR1 MNHEY, CDR2 SVGAGI. This CDR3 spans 15 amino acids. The CDR3 spells CASTRTGTGKNTIYF. The CDR3 DNA follows: TGTGCCAGCACCAGAACCGGGACAGGGAAGAACACCATATATTTT.

This clonotype was counted only a few times. This chain uses TRBV7-9 with TRBJ1-5, with D possibly being TRBD1 (6 bases). V lost 3 bases and J 15 bases, leaving 15 bases between the germline ends. The germline gives CDR1 SEHNR, CDR2 FQNEAQ (reference sequence). CDR3 length: 12 residues. The DNA for the CDR3 is TGTGCCAGCAGCTTCCCACAGGGCCGTCCGCATTTT. Amino acid sequence: CASSFPQGRPHF.

The chain employs TRBV20-1 and TRBJ2-3; D call uncertain. Trimming took off 1 base at V and 3 bases at J, with 14 bases between the two ends. CDR3 length equals 15 residues. The germline V gene encodes CDR1 DFQATT and CDR2 SNEGSKA (reference sequence). CDR3 nucleotide sequence: TGCAGTGCTAGAGTTACGGGCTCAGTGACAGATACGCAGTATTTT. This codes for CSARVTGSVTDTQYF.

The rearrangement uses TRBV7-9 and TRBJ2-3, with D tentatively TRBD2 (5 bases). Trimming cost V 3 bases and J 6 bases, with 22 bases left between them. The V gene's germline CDR1 is SEHNR and CDR2 FQNEAQ (reference sequence). This CDR3 comprises 17 residues. CDR3 DNA: TGTGCCAGCAGCTTCCCTGGGGAGCCCGTCCCAAGGGATACGCAGTATTTT. It yields the protein CASSFPGEPVPRDTQYF.

This chain uses TRBV24-1 with TRBJ2-3, with D possibly being TRBD2 (6 bases). Germline V gene sequence: CDR1 KGHDR, CDR2 SFDVKD. The length of the CDR3 is 14 residues. V lost 4 bases to trimming and J lost 4 bases, with 11 bases between them. CDR3 sequence: CATSDGGSADTQYF. CDR3 nucleotides: TGTGCCACCAGTGACGGAGGGAGCGCAGATACGCAGTATTTT.

The rearrangement joins TRBV18 to TRBJ2-1; D perhaps matches TRBD2 (6 bases). The CDR3 is 13 residues long. With 1 base removed from V and 14 bases from J, the gap between germline ends came to 15 bases. Germline V CDR1 and CDR2: KGHSH, LQKENI. For the CDR3, the DNA is TGTGCCAGCTCACCACTAAGGTGGAGGGCCGAGTTCTTC. Translating gives CASSPLRWRAEFF.